The T cell receptor (beta chain) under discussion was sequenced for a study of response to subunit inactivated influenza vaccine. Findings and caveats of the study: Authors proposed each seasonal influenza vaccination draws in few new T cells.

Concerning this clonotype: Its antigen is unidentified.

Germline assignment: CDR1 KGHSH and CDR2 LQKENI. The CDR3 is 14 residues long. V lost 5 bases to trimming and J lost 5 bases; unmatched junction nucleotides: 9. A single record per CDR3 protein comes from TCRdb applying MiXCR to the RT-PCR reads. The sample has some 850,000 distinct CDR3 sequences; around 20% are singletons. The source is a man in his forties or fifties who received an inactivated influenza vaccine. V usage is TRBV18 and J usage is TRBJ2-7; 7 bases map to TRBD1. The specimen was PBMCs from blood, collected 4 to 6 days after vaccination. Here the CDR3 DNA reads TGTGCCAGCTCATCGGAGACAGGGTCCCACGAGCAGTACTTC. This encodes CASSSETGSHEQYF.